One sample yielded the 3 T cell receptor beta chains listed below, sequenced in a study of cytomegalovirus exposure and HLA in healthy donors. 13 Jbeta primers and 60 Vbeta primers were used for the PCR. TCRdb's table, derived via immunoSEQ multiplex PCR, lists solely in-frame clones and lacks some. The sample gives 150,000 to 200,000 clones, over 75% of which show up once; around 0.25% is in the top ten. Sequencing was done on a sample of PBMCs. The receptor set was obtained from a girl under three years old in good health and CMV-seronegative.

The rearrangement uses TRBV7-8 and TRBJ2-1, with TRBD2 matching over 10 bases. Trimming at V came to 5 bases and at J to 0 bases, leaving 4 bases not matched to a gene. Germline-derived CDR1 and CDR2 are SGHVS and FQNEAQ. This CDR3 comprises 16 residues. The CDR3, as DNA: TGTGCCAGCAGCCGTACTAGCGGGGACTCCTACAATGAGCAGTTCTTC. Translation gives CASSRTSGDSYNEQFF. Complete variable domain (other parts from reference TRBV7-8 and TRBJ2-1): GAGVSQSPRYKVAKRGQDVALRCDPISGHVSLFWYQQALGQGPEFLTYFQNEAQLDKSGLPSDRFFAERPEGSVSTLKIQRTQQEDSAVYLCASSRTSGDSYNEQFFGPGTRLTVL.

The chain has TRBV19 and TRBJ1-2; perhaps TRBD1 as D (5 bases). The germline V gene encodes CDR1 LNHDA and CDR2 SQIVND (reference sequence). This CDR3 contains 13 residues. With 3 bases removed from V and 1 base from J, the gap between germline ends came to 6 bases. The CDR3 here is CASSIGHNYGYTF. The CDR3 region has the DNA TGTGCCAGTAGTATCGGACATAACTATGGCTACACCTTC.

This chain links TRBV27 with TRBJ1-1; D is possibly TRBD1 (6 bases). Germline V lookup: CDR1 MNHEY, CDR2 SMNVEV (reference sequence). V was trimmed by 4 bases and J by 7 bases, leaving 13 bases between them. The CDR3 contains 13 residues. CDR3 protein: CASSWSRGHEAFF. The CDR3 bases are TGTGCCAGCAGTTGGAGCAGGGGCCATGAAGCTTTCTTT.